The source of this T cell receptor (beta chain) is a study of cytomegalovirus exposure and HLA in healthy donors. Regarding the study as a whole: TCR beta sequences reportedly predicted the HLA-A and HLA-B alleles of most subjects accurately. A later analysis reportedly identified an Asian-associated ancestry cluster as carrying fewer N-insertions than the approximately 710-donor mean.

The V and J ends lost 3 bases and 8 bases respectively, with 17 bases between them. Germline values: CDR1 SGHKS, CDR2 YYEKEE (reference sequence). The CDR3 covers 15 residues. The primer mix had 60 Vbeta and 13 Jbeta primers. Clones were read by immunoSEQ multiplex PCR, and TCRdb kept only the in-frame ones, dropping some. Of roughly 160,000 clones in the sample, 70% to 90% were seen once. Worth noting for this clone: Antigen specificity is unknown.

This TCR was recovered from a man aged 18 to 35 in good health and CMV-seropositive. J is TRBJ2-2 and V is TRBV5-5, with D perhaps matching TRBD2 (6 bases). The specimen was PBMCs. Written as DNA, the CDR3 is TGTGCCAGCAGCTGGGACTCCTTGGTATGGGGGGAGCTGTTTTTT. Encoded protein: CASSWDSLVWGELFF.